These 26 T cell receptor beta chains were sequenced from one sample in a study of response to subunit inactivated influenza vaccine. TCRdb ran MiXCR on the RT-PCR reads and lists one entry per CDR3 protein. The repertoire holds approximately 500,000 distinct CDR3 sequences, with around 13% as singletons. Sequenced material: PBMCs from blood, taken 40 to 50 days after vaccination. These receptors came from a man in his fifties who received an inactivated influenza vaccine.

This clonotype occurred many times. The rearrangement links TRBV12-3 or TRBV12-4 to TRBJ2-3, with D hard to call. With 1 base removed from V and 4 bases from J, the gap between germline ends came to 12 bases. The CDR3 runs 15 residues. This CDR3 is CASSLEGLIADTQYF. The CDR3, as DNA: TGTGCCAGCAGTTTAGAAGGATTGATCGCAGATACGCAGTATTTT.

This clonotype has a handful of counts. The J gene is TRBJ2-1, the V gene TRBV4-2; 14 bases align to TRBD2. Looked up from germline, CDR1 is LGHNA and CDR2 is YNFKEQ. Trimming at V came to 4 bases and at J to 3 bases, leaving 8 bases not matched to a gene. The CDR3 covers 18 residues. The CDR3 reads CASSPGLAGATGYNEQFF. The CDR3 DNA reads TGTGCCAGCAGCCCGGGACTAGCGGGGGCCACCGGCTACAATGAGCAGTTCTTC.

The count of this clonotype is one. The rearrangement joins TRBV28 to TRBJ1-2; tentatively, D is TRBD1 (6 bases). V was pared by 10 bases and J by 13 bases, with 31 bases between. Germline CDR1 reads MDHEN; CDR2 reads SYDVKM. This CDR3 has 15 amino acids. Written as DNA, the CDR3 is TGTGCCAACCTATTCAACAGGGTAAACTCTCGGGGTTGCACCTTC. Translated, it gives CANLFNRVNSRGCTF.

This clonotype showed up just a few times. This rearrangement joins TRBV5-5 to TRBJ2-3; 7 bases align to TRBD1. The germline V gene has CDR1 SGHKS and CDR2 YYEKEE (reference sequence). The CDR3 contains 14 residues. Unmatched junction bases numbered 5, after V lost 3 bases and J lost 4 bases. CDR3 nucleotide sequence: TGTGCCAGCAGCTCCGGGACAGTCGCAGATACGCAGTATTTT. Amino acid sequence: CASSSGTVADTQYF. The entire variable domain, with the rest obtained from reference TRBV5-5 and TRBJ2-3, is as follows: DAGVTQSPTHLIKTRGQQVTLRCSPISGHKSVSWYQQVLGQGPQFIFQYYEKEERGRGNFPDRFSARQFPNYSSELNVNALLLGDSALYLCASSSGTVADTQYFGPGTRLTVL.

V and J are TRBV7-9 and TRBJ2-1; the D gene is possibly TRBD1 (5 bases). The ends were cut back, 9 bases at V and 10 bases at J, with 19 bases in the middle. This CDR3 is 13 amino acids long. The germline V gene encodes CDR1 SEHNR and CDR2 FQNEAQ (reference sequence). DNA of the CDR3: TGTGCCAGGGGCCCTGGGGCCAACTGCGAGCAGTTCTTC. Translation gives CARGPGANCEQFF.

This clonotype was found a few times. This chain links TRBV6-5 with TRBJ2-3; TRBD2 agrees at 7 bases. This CDR3 is built from 15 residues. Germline trimming cut 3 bases from V and 3 bases from J; bases unmatched to any gene: 6. CDR1 and CDR2 from the germline V gene are MNHEY and SVGAGI. The CDR3 nucleotides are TGTGCCAGCAGTTATTCGGGGGGTTTGACAGATACGCAGTATTTT. Translation: CASSYSGGLTDTQYF.

The rearrangement joins TRBV24-1 to TRBJ2-5, with 7 bases that match TRBD2. Per the germline V gene, CDR1 is KGHDR and CDR2 is SFDVKD. This CDR3 comprises 14 residues. V shed 6 bases and J 5 bases; nucleotides not matched to a gene: 8. The CDR3 loop reads CATSQSGGMETQYF. The DNA of the CDR3 is TGTGCCACCAGTCAATCGGGAGGTATGGAGACCCAGTACTTC.

This clonotype occurred many times. The chain uses TRBV12-3 or TRBV12-4 and TRBJ2-4; D is unresolved. The CDR3 is 14 amino acids. The V and J ends lost 4 bases and 1 base respectively, with 8 bases between them. The CDR3 region is CASSSWSAKNIQYF. The DNA for the CDR3 is TGTGCCAGCAGTTCGTGGAGCGCCAAAAACATTCAGTACTTC.

Many counts were recorded for this clonotype. This sequence joins TRBV29-1 and TRBJ2-7, with 7 nucleotides matching TRBD2. The CDR3 covers 13 residues. The germline V gene encodes CDR1 SQVTM and CDR2 ANQGSEA. V lost 5 bases and J lost 7; bases outside the gene matches: 11. The CDR3 reads CSVRGRALPEQYF. In DNA, the CDR3 is TGCAGCGTTCGCGGGAGAGCCCTCCCGGAGCAGTACTTC.

This clonotype was recorded many times. This chain links TRBV12-3 or TRBV12-4 with TRBJ1-2; D not certain. The V gene lost 6 bases and the J gene lost 2 bases, with 7 bases spanning the gap. CDR3 length equals 12 residues. Written as DNA, the CDR3 is TGTGCCAGCAGCTCCATGAACTATGGCTACACCTTC. Its translation: CASSSMNYGYTF.

This rearrangement joins TRBV5-1 to TRBJ2-6, with 8 nucleotides matching TRBD1. The length of the CDR3 is 19 residues. V shed 3 bases and J 0 bases; nucleotides not matched to a gene: 11. From germline, CDR1 is SGHRS and CDR2 YFSETQ. This CDR3 is CASSYGTGIRVSGANVLTF. CDR3 nucleotide sequence: TGCGCCAGCAGCTACGGGACAGGAATACGCGTCTCTGGGGCCAACGTCCTGACTTTC.

This clonotype was seen a few times. This rearrangement joins TRBV29-1 to TRBJ1-4; 7 bases are a match to TRBD1. Germline CDR1 and CDR2: SQVTM and ANQGSEA. This CDR3 has 16 residues. With V trimmed by 5 bases and J by 2 bases, 11 bases remained unmatched. DNA for the CDR3: TGCAGCGTTTATGTCCCCCAGGGACAGACTAATGAAAAACTGTTTTTT. It codes for CSVYVPQGQTNEKLFF.

This rearrangement joins TRBV4-1 to TRBJ1-1; D remains unclear. Germline loops: CDR1 MGHRA, CDR2 YSYEKL. With 0 bases removed from V and 0 bases from J, the gap between germline ends came to 8 bases. The CDR3 loop spans 15 amino acids. This chain's CDR3 is CASSQDGPLNTEAFF. The CDR3 coding sequence is TGCGCCAGCAGCCAAGATGGGCCTTTGAACACTGAAGCTTTCTTT.

This clonotype was found a few times. The chain recombines TRBV29-1 with TRBJ2-1; 8 bases are shared with TRBD2. CDR1 is SQVTM and CDR2 is ANQGSEA in the germline V gene. The CDR3 totals 15 residues. V lost 3 bases and J lost 3; bases outside the gene matches: 7. CDR3 region: CSVDLRGGLYNEQFF. The CDR3 nucleotides read TGCAGCGTTGATTTACGGGGGGGCCTCTACAATGAGCAGTTCTTC.

This clonotype was seen only a few times. The chain links TRBV7-6 to TRBJ2-3, with 8 bases matching TRBD2. Per the germline V gene, CDR1 is SGHVS and CDR2 is FNYEAQ. Losses at the gene ends were 2 bases for V and 4 bases for J; bases not matched to a gene: 8. The CDR3 runs 16 residues. CDR3 residues: CASSLLSGRLADTQYF. The CDR3 DNA reads TGTGCCAGCAGCTTATTGAGCGGGAGATTAGCAGATACGCAGTATTTT.

This clonotype has a count of ten or more. The chain employs TRBV7-8 and TRBJ2-2; TRBD2 agrees at 9 bases. The CDR3 is 16 amino acids. CDR1 and CDR2 from the germline V gene are SGHVS and FQNEAQ. V shed 1 base, J shed 5 bases, and the junction held 5 bases outside the gene matches. Here the CDR3 DNA reads TGTGCCAGCAGCTTAGGGAGTAGCGGGAGAACCGGGGAGCTGTTTTTT. This encodes CASSLGSSGRTGELFF. The full variable domain, its missing parts supplied by reference TRBV7-8 and TRBJ2-2, is GAGVSQSPRYKVAKRGQDVALRCDPISGHVSLFWYQQALGQGPEFLTYFQNEAQLDKSGLPSDRFFAERPEGSVSTLKIQRTQQEDSAVYLCASSLGSSGRTGELFFGEGSRLTVL.

The table lists this clonotype with a few counts. This chain links TRBV20-1 with TRBJ2-5; D unresolved. V was shortened by 3 bases and J by 4 bases, with 12 bases between the two germline ends. Germline lookup yields CDR1 DFQATT and CDR2 SNEGSKA (reference sequence). CDR3 length: 13 amino acids. In DNA, the CDR3 is TGCAGTGCTAGTTATAGCAGCCCAGAGACCCAGTACTTC. This codes for CSASYSSPETQYF.

The chain recombines TRBV12-3 or TRBV12-4 with TRBJ1-5; unclear D gene. Trimming pared 5 bases from V and 2 bases from J, leaving 10 bases between. The CDR3 is made up of 14 amino acids. The CDR3 DNA reads TGTGCCAGCAGTCTCTCTTGGGGCAATCAGCCCCAGCATTTT. Translating gives CASSLSWGNQPQHF.

Only a few counts were recorded for this clonotype. V gene TRBV19 combines with J gene TRBJ2-7, with 7 bases aligning to TRBD1. From germline, CDR1 is LNHDA and CDR2 SQIVND (reference sequence). The CDR3 sequence is 14 residues long. V was clipped by 6 bases and J by 0 bases; unmatched bases: 5. In nucleotides, the CDR3 is TGTGCCAGTAGAGGGACAGTCCGCTCCTACGAGCAGTACTTC. Residues: CASRGTVRSYEQYF.

The chain joins TRBV9 to TRBJ2-1, with 12 bases aligning to TRBD1. V shed 3 bases, J shed 8 bases, and the junction held 9 bases outside the gene matches. From germline, CDR1 is SGDLS and CDR2 YYNGEE. There are 16 residues in the CDR3. CDR3 coding DNA: TGTGCCAGCAGCGAGACCGGGACAGGGGGCGTTGATGAGCAGTTCTTC. Translated, it gives CASSETGTGGVDEQFF.

This clonotype was counted between two and nine times. The chain links TRBV4-2 to TRBJ1-5; no firm D call. Trimming left V 1 base short and J 1 base short, with 8 bases between. Germline V gene lookup returns CDR1 LGHNA and CDR2 YNFKEQ. The CDR3 length is 15 residues. The CDR3, as DNA: TGTGCCAGCAGCCAAGGAGGCAGAAGCAATCAGCCCCAGCATTTT. This translates into CASSQGGRSNQPQHF.

As regards this clonotype: Mismatch with germline at one junction end may stem from a read error. The genes are TRBV2 and TRBJ1-4; the D is unclear. The CDR3 extends over 11 amino acids. Germline CDR1 is SNHLY and CDR2 is FYNNEI. Written as DNA, the CDR3 is TGTGCCAGCAGCCACCCGGGTCCCCTGATTTTT. Translated, it gives CASSHPGPLIF.

The chain joins TRBV5-1 to TRBJ2-2; 14 bases align to TRBD2. Per the germline V gene, CDR1 is SGHRS and CDR2 is YFSETQ. Trimming cost V 4 bases and J 6 bases; bases outside gene matches: 23. CDR3 length: 22 residues. The CDR3 DNA follows: TGCGCCAGCAGCGGAAGACAAGGTTCGACTAGCGGGAGGGCCAAGGTGGCCGGGGAGCTGTTTTTT. It specifies CASSGRQGSTSGRAKVAGELFF.

In its sample, this clonotype was seen many times. The chain links TRBV5-1 to TRBJ1-2, with no clear D. The CDR3 sequence is 15 residues long. V gave up 5 bases and J gave up 6 bases, with 20 bases separating them. The V gene's germline CDR1 is SGHRS and CDR2 YFSETQ. The CDR3 nucleotides are TGCGCCAGCAGTTTGTGGACCGCTGATAGGGATGGCTACACCTTC. It yields the protein CASSLWTADRDGYTF.

The gene calls are TRBV28 and TRBJ2-1; tentative D call: TRBD2 (5 bases). Germline V gives CDR1 MDHEN, CDR2 SYDVKM. V lost 3 bases and J 6 bases, leaving 15 bases between the germline ends. The CDR3 consists of 15 residues. In DNA form, the CDR3 reads TGTGCCAGCAGTTTGGCGCCGGAACTAGGCAATGAGCAGTTCTTC. Amino acids: CASSLAPELGNEQFF.

This clonotype occurred a few times. The V and J genes are TRBV19 and TRBJ1-1, with 8 bases aligning to TRBD1. Germline loops: CDR1 LNHDA, CDR2 SQIVND (reference sequence). V was clipped by 3 bases and J by 4 bases; unmatched bases: 7. This CDR3 is built from 15 residues. CDR3 sequence (DNA): TGTGCCAGTAGTATCGGACAGGGATTCGTCACTGAAGCTTTCTTT. Translated, it gives CASSIGQGFVTEAFF. Full variable domain (outside the CDR3, taken from reference TRBV19 and TRBJ1-1): DGGITQSPKYLFRKEGQNVTLSCEQNLNHDAMYWYRQDPGQGLRLIYYSQIVNDFQKGDIAEGYSVSREKKESFPLTVTSAQKNPTAFYLCASSIGQGFVTEAFFGQGTRLTVV.